These 22 T cell receptor beta chains came from one sample sequenced in a study of T cells in Graves' hyperthyroidism and ophthalmopathy. There were TCR beta CDR3 regions amplified from RNA transcripts. A first-round RT-PCR of the TCR CDR3 used the HTBI primer set. TCRdb reprocessed the multiplex PCR reads with MiXCR, giving one entry per CDR3 protein. The profile shows fewer than 450,000 distinct CDR3 sequences, 17% of them singletons. Input material: blood. The receptors here all came from a young woman with Graves' hyperthyroidism that later progressed to Graves' ophthalmopathy.

This clonotype was seen repeatedly, ten times or more. The chain links TRBV3-1 to TRBJ2-7; TRBD2 matches at 10 bases. This CDR3 comprises 15 residues. CDR1 is LGHDT and CDR2 is YNNKEL in the germline V gene (reference sequence). J was trimmed by 7 bases and V by 0 bases; bases with no gene match: 6. The CDR3 here is CASSQDGLAGVEQYF. DNA of the CDR3: TGTGCCAGCAGCCAAGATGGGCTAGCGGGAGTTGAGCAGTACTTC.

This clonotype was seen many times. This chain links TRBV5-1 with TRBJ2-3; D remains ambiguous. CDR1 is SGHRS and CDR2 is YFSETQ in the germline V gene. This CDR3 contains 17 residues. The germline V and J ends were trimmed by 0 bases and 0 bases, with 14 bases remaining between them. Here the CDR3 reads CASSLEYPRFSTDTQYF. The DNA of the CDR3 is TGCGCCAGCAGCTTGGAGTACCCGCGCTTTAGCACAGATACGCAGTATTTT. The variable domain in full, completed from reference TRBV5-1 and TRBJ2-3, reads KAGVTQTPRYLIKTRGQQVTLSCSPISGHRSVSWYQQTPGQGLQFLFEYFSETQRNKGNFPGRFSGRQFSNSRSEMNVSTLELGDSALYLCASSLEYPRFSTDTQYFGPGTRLTVL.

This clonotype has ten or more counts. The chain carries TRBV28 and TRBJ2-7; a possible D gene is TRBD1 (5 bases). The V gene's germline CDR1 is MDHEN and CDR2 SYDVKM. The CDR3 length is 17 residues. Deletions cut 5 bases from V and 4 bases from J, with 24 bases between. CDR3 sequence reads: CASSPISIRRVVYEQYF. For the CDR3, the DNA is TGTGCCAGCAGTCCAATTTCCATTCGCAGGGTGGTGTACGAGCAGTACTTC.

This chain links TRBV2 with TRBJ1-5; 8 bases align to TRBD1. The CDR3 is 14 amino acids. Germline V lookup: CDR1 SNHLY, CDR2 FYNNEI. J lost 2 bases, V lost 8 bases, and 5 bases had no gene match. DNA for the CDR3: TGTGCCAGCGGGGACAGGTGGGGCAATCAGCCCCAGCATTTT. Protein product: CASGDRWGNQPQHF.

This clonotype was recorded at least ten times. The V call is TRBV28, the J call TRBJ2-7; no reliable D call. Germline CDR1 MDHEN, CDR2 SYDVKM. The CDR3 has 12 amino acids. The ends were cut back, 3 bases at V and 3 bases at J, with 6 bases in the middle. The chain's CDR3 is CASSFFYYEQYF. Written as DNA, the CDR3 is TGTGCCAGCAGTTTCTTCTACTACGAGCAGTACTTC.

This clonotype was found a few times. The chain couples TRBV14 to TRBJ1-1; the match to TRBD1 covers 10 bases. Germline values: CDR1 SGHDN, CDR2 FVKESK. Losses at the gene ends were 3 bases for V and 4 bases for J; bases not matched to a gene: 2. The CDR3 has 14 amino acids. This chain's CDR3 is CASSHWDRGTEAFF. CDR3 DNA sequence: TGTGCCAGCAGCCACTGGGACAGGGGCACTGAAGCTTTCTTT.

Regarding this clonotype: At one boundary the junction diverges from the germline segment, which might be a read error. The V and J genes are TRBV19 and TRBJ2-2; TRBD1 agrees at 12 bases. Per germline, CDR1 LNHDA and CDR2 SQIVND (reference sequence). This CDR3 has 16 amino acids. The CDR3 DNA reads as TGTGCCAGTCGTATAGACGGGACAGGGGGCATAATAGAGCTGTTTTTT. Protein: CASRIDGTGGIIELFF.

This clonotype was seen more than once but under ten times. J is TRBJ2-7 and V is TRBV29-1; 8 bases agree with TRBD2. Germline V gene lookup returns CDR1 SQVTM and CDR2 ANQGSEA. CDR3 length: 13 amino acids. The junction had 9 bases not matched to a gene; V was cut back by 4 bases and J by 7 bases. The CDR3 here is CSVAQAPGGEQYF. As DNA, the CDR3 is TGCAGCGTTGCCCAAGCCCCGGGGGGGGAGCAGTACTTC.

This clonotype occurred a few times. This chain uses TRBV3-1 with TRBJ1-1; 11 bases are shared with TRBD1. V shed 4 bases and J 4 bases; nucleotides not matched to a gene: 8. CDR3 size: 16 residues. Germline V gene sequence: CDR1 LGHDT, CDR2 YNNKEL (reference sequence). The CDR3 sequence: CASSRVAGTGGTEAFF. CDR3 in DNA: TGTGCCAGCAGCCGCGTGGCCGGGACAGGGGGCACTGAAGCTTTCTTT.

This clonotype was seen a handful of times. This chain joins TRBV20-1 and TRBJ1-5, with 9 bases that match TRBD1. In germline, CDR1 is DFQATT, CDR2 SNEGSKA (reference sequence). This CDR3 has 13 amino acids. J lost 6 bases, V lost 5 bases, and 5 bases had no gene match. The CDR3 sequence: CSAQQGAGQPQHF. For the CDR3, the DNA is TGCAGTGCTCAACAGGGGGCAGGTCAGCCCCAGCATTTT.

This clonotype was detected a few times. The chain links TRBV19 to TRBJ2-2; 7 bases are a match to TRBD1. This CDR3 spans 17 amino acids. The ends lost 4 bases at V and 0 bases at J; junction bases unmatched: 8. Germline V CDR1 and CDR2: LNHDA, SQIVND (reference sequence). CDR3 coding DNA: TGTGCCAGTAGTAGAAAAGGACAGGCGTCGAACACCGGGGAGCTGTTTTTT. Residues: CASSRKGQASNTGELFF.

The sample holds many counts of this clonotype. The CDR3, as DNA: TGTGCCAGCAGTTTCCGTTTAGGGGAGCAGTTCTTC. This translates into CASSFRLGEQFF. V usage is TRBV7-9 and J usage is TRBJ2-1; no reliable D call. The germline gives CDR1 SEHNR, CDR2 FQNEAQ (reference sequence). The V end lost 6 bases, the J end lost 10 bases, and 13 bases lay between the germline ends. The CDR3 spans 12 residues.

This clonotype has a count of ten or more. The V and J genes are TRBV29-1 and TRBJ2-5, with 9 bases identical to TRBD1. This CDR3 is built from 14 residues. Germline CDR1 reads SQVTM; CDR2 reads ANQGSEA. V gave up 6 bases and J gave up 4 bases; unmatched junction bases: 9. The CDR3 loop is CSVPWTGVGETQYF. The CDR3 nucleotides are TGCAGCGTCCCCTGGACAGGGGTAGGAGAGACCCAGTACTTC.

This clonotype was recorded many times. V is TRBV27 and J is TRBJ2-3, with D maybe TRBD1 (5 bases). With 7 bases removed from V and 1 base from J, the gap between germline ends came to 18 bases. CDR1 MNHEY and CDR2 SMNVEV come from the germline V gene (reference sequence). This CDR3 region has 16 residues. CDR3 nucleotide sequence: TGTGCCAGCACCTCCTTTTTAGGGGCCGGCACAGATACGCAGTATTTT. Protein sequence: CASTSFLGAGTDTQYF.

The genes are TRBV11-2 and TRBJ2-5; D is possibly TRBD2 (5 bases). V lost 1 base and J lost 3, with 9 bases in between. In germline, CDR1 is SGHAT, CDR2 FQNNGV. The CDR3 has 14 residues. CDR3 bases: TGTGCCAGCAGCTTAGCGGACTGGGAAGAGACCCAGTACTTC. This sequence encodes CASSLADWEETQYF. The variable domain in full, completed from reference TRBV11-2 and TRBJ2-5, reads EAGVAQSPRYKIIEKRQSVAFWCNPISGHATLYWYQQILGQGPKLLIQFQNNGVVDDSQLPKDRFSAERLKGVDSTLKIQPAKLEDSAVYLCASSLADWEETQYFGPGTRLLVL.

This clonotype came up a few times. V usage is TRBV5-5 and J usage is TRBJ1-1, with TRBD1 as a possible D gene (6 bases). The V end was cut by 4 bases, the J end by 7 bases, with 17 bases between. Germline values: CDR1 SGHKS, CDR2 YYEKEE (reference sequence). The CDR3 loop spans 14 amino acids. CDR3 region: CASSLHRTDDEAFF. DNA for the CDR3: TGTGCCAGCAGCCTTCATAGGACAGATGATGAAGCTTTCTTT.

This clonotype was found many times. The CDR3 sequence is CSAAGFYEQYF. The DNA for the CDR3 is TGCAGTGCCGCAGGGTTCTACGAGCAGTACTTC. The chain joins TRBV20-1 to TRBJ2-7; weak D call: TRBD1 (5 bases). V was clipped by 6 bases and J by 3 bases, with 9 bases between them. CDR1 is DFQATT, CDR2 SNEGSKA, per germline (reference sequence). The CDR3 is 11 residues long.

The chain combines TRBV7-3 with TRBJ2-5; TRBD2 might be the D (6 bases). V was pared by 1 base and J by 5 bases, with 8 bases between. The CDR3 contains 13 residues. Looked up from germline, CDR1 is SGHTA and CDR2 is FQGTGA. In DNA form, the CDR3 reads TGTGCCAGCAGCTTAAATGGGGGGGAGACCCAGTACTTC. Amino acids: CASSLNGGETQYF.

This clonotype was observed at least ten times. The gene calls are TRBV29-1 and TRBJ1-2; a possible D gene is TRBD1 (6 bases). Germline V gives CDR1 SQVTM, CDR2 ANQGSEA. This CDR3 is built from 13 residues. Deletions cut 4 bases from V and 3 bases from J, with 12 bases between. In DNA, the CDR3 is TGCAGCGTTGGGCCAGGGGCGGACTATGGCTACACCTTC. It encodes CSVGPGADYGYTF.

This clonotype was recorded many times. V is TRBV27 and J is TRBJ2-1; 14 positions match TRBD2. This CDR3 contains 16 residues. CDR1 and CDR2 (germline): MNHEY, SMNVEV (reference sequence). The V and J ends lost 7 bases and 8 bases, in that order; junction bases with no gene match: 10. The CDR3 loop is CASTPTRLAGGHEQFF. CDR3 nucleotides: TGTGCCAGCACCCCGACCAGACTAGCGGGAGGGCATGAGCAGTTCTTC.

This clonotype was seen ten or more times. The CDR3 coding sequence is TGTGCCAGCAGTTTAGTTTCGCGGGAGGAGGGCACAGATACGCAGTATTTT. It encodes CASSLVSREEGTDTQYF. The V and J genes are TRBV12-3 or TRBV12-4 and TRBJ2-3, with 8 bases lining up with TRBD2. The CDR3 runs 17 residues. The J segment lost 1 base and the V segment lost 1 base, leaving 7 bases of the junction unmatched.

The chain combines TRBV3-1 with TRBJ1-2; a weak D match, TRBD1 (6 bases). V gave up 1 base and J gave up 8 bases, with 11 bases separating them. Per germline, CDR1 LGHDT and CDR2 YNNKEL (reference sequence). The CDR3 contains 13 residues. CDR3: CASSQGVGGGYTF. The CDR3 region has the DNA TGTGCCAGCAGCCAAGGTGTAGGGGGGGGCTACACCTTC.